This TCR beta chain is from a study of blood T cells in healthy people across ages. General observations from the study: Calculation of diversity from one million T cells yielded estimates considered to be underestimates. Fewer expanded clones and more diversity marked long-lived versus aged donors.

The V gene's germline CDR1 is LGHDT and CDR2 YNNKEL (reference sequence). The CDR3 is 17 residues long. V gave up 2 bases and J gave up 7 bases; unmatched junction bases: 9. The donors, healthy Caucasians from Russia, were aged 6 to 90. Per-sample yields of isolated PBMCs were at least 7 million. Sample-barcoded 5' priming and a J-beta primer mix drove a second PCR of roughly 7 to 11 cycles. TCRdb re-called the 5' RACE reads with MiXCR, one entry per CDR3 protein. The table records roughly 800,000 distinct CDR3 sequences, roughly 60% of them present only once. This clonotype appeared many times. No antigen is known for it.

The clonotype comes from a man aged 25 to 40 in good health. The V and J genes are TRBV3-1 and TRBJ1-6; 9 nucleotides line up with TRBD1. The specimen was blood. This CDR3 is CASSQHRGQGTNSPLHF. The CDR3 nucleotides are TGTGCCAGCAGCCAACATAGGGGACAGGGAACAAATTCACCCCTCCACTTT.